The rows below give T cell receptor beta chains drawn from one sample of a study of blood T cell repertoires in COVID-19. Profiled with immunoSEQ multiplex PCR; TCRdb holds only in-frame clones, not every one. The top ten clones hold 2.5% to 3.5% of a sample with about 59,000 clones, 60% to 80% of them seen once. Sample: peripheral blood. These receptors came from a man aged 55 to 70 with acute or convalescent COVID-19. CDR3s include the opening cysteine and the closing phenylalanine or tryptophan. Each record gives: V gene, D gene, clone size, J gene, CDR3 DNA, CDR3 protein. The D gene is left open where the match is weak. Clone size is stated in some rows and not others, as once, few, many or a class when expanded.

TRBV24-1,-,few,TRBJ1-5,TGTGCCACCAGTTCGGGTGGTCAGCCCCAGCATTTT,CATSSGGQPQHF
TRBV2,TRBD1,-,TRBJ1-1,TGTGCCAGCAGTGGGACAGGGTGGACTGAAGCTTTCTTT,CASSGTGWTEAFF
TRBV5-4,-,-,TRBJ1-1,TGTGCCAGCAGCTTGGAGGGGGGGCGGAACACTGAAGCTTTCTTT,CASSLEGGRNTEAFF
TRBV27,-,-,TRBJ1-6,TGTGCCAGCAGTTTGCTACAGGGTATGCGGGTATCACCCCTCCACTTT,CASSLLQGMRVSPLHF
TRBV7-9,TRBD1,-,TRBJ2-7,TGTGCCAGCAGCTTAGAACAGGGGGCAGCGTACTTC,CASSLEQGAAYF
TRBV18,-,-,TRBJ1-3,TGTGCCAGCTCACCTGATTGGTCGGGCTCTGGAAACACCATATATTTT,CASSPDWSGSGNTIYF
TRBV27,-,-,TRBJ1-1,TGTGCCAGCAAGCCCTCCGGGACTTTCTCGTCCCTGAATGCTTTCTTT,CASKPSGTFSSLNAFF
TRBV24-1,TRBD1,few,TRBJ1-4,TGTGCCACCACAATAACCGGGACAGGGACTAAACTGTTTTTT,CATTITGTGTKLFF
TRBV29-1,-,-,TRBJ1-2,TGCAGCGCCCGGGACACTTATAACTATGGCTACACCTTC,CSARDTYNYGYTF
TRBV29-1,-,-,TRBJ1-2,TGCAGCGTTGTCACTGTCGATAACTATGGCTACACCTTC,CSVVTVDNYGYTF
TRBV2,-,-,TRBJ2-7,TGTGCCAGCTGCCGGGATCAGACCTACGAGCAGTACTTC,CASCRDQTYEQYF
TRBV5-4,-,once,TRBJ1-2,TGTGCCAGCAGCGCTGCTTGGGGGGGAATTGGAGGCTACACCTTC,CASSAAWGGIGGYTF
TRBV6-5,-,-,TRBJ1-5,TGTGCCAGCGCCGGGGAGGGCAATCAGCCCCAGCATTTT,CASAGEGNQPQHF
TRBV27,TRBD2,-,TRBJ2-2,TGTGCCAGCAGCCCAGGACTAGCGGGGGGAGGAATCACCGGGGAGCTGTTTTTT,CASSPGLAGGGITGELFF